This is a list of T cell receptor beta chains from one sample in a study of T cells in Graves' hyperthyroidism and ophthalmopathy. TCRdb passed the multiplex PCR reads through MiXCR, listing each CDR3 protein once. The data show under 400,000 distinct CDR3 sequences, roughly 25% seen once. Sequencing was carried out using blood. All receptors come from a man aged 45 to 65 with Graves' hyperthyroidism. Each CDR3 is given with its conserved first and last residue. A D gene is named only where the DNA matches it firmly. Size tells how often a clone was seen (once, few, many) or the class of an expanded clone, and some rows leave it out.

TRBV5-1	TRBD1	many	TRBJ2-7	TGCGCCAGCGGGACGGGACAGGGCTACGAGCAGTACTTC	CASGTGQGYEQYF
TRBV2	TRBD2	.	TRBJ2-3	TGTGCCAGCGGCGGGACTAGCGCCTACACAGATACGCAGTATTTT	CASGGTSAYTDTQYF
TRBV3-1	TRBD2	few	TRBJ2-7	TGTGCCAGCAGCCAAGGTGCGGGAGTCCCCTCCTACGAGCAGTACTTC	CASSQGAGVPSYEQYF
TRBV12-3/TRBV12-4	TRBD1	many	TRBJ1-5	TGTGCCAGCAGTTTTGTGTTAGGGACAGGGGGTCAACAGCCCCAGCATTTT	CASSFVLGTGGQQPQHF
TRBV28	TRBD1	many	TRBJ2-7	TGTGCCAGCACCGAAACAGGGGGCGCTTACGAGCAGTACTTC	CASTETGGAYEQYF
TRBV19	TRBD1	few	TRBJ2-1	TGTGCCAGTAGTATGGATCGACAGGGGGCCAATGAGCAGTTCTTC	CASSMDRQGANEQFF
TRBV2	.	many	TRBJ1-2	TGTGCCAGTAGGACGGAAAACTATGGCTACACCTTC	CASRTENYGYTF
TRBV6-1	.	many	TRBJ2-7	TGTGCCTACCGAGGGCCAGGGCCATGGGACGAGCAGTACTTC	CAYRGPGPWDEQYF
TRBV27	.	few	TRBJ2-1	TGTGCCAGCAGTTCACTACTTATACAGGGAAGACCTTACAATGAGCAGTTCTTC	CASSSLLIQGRPYNEQFF
TRBV20-1	.	.	TRBJ2-7	TGCAGTGCTAGAGATGGGAGGCGGGACACCTACGAGCAGTACTTC	CSARDGRRDTYEQYF
TRBV12-3/TRBV12-4	TRBD2	many	TRBJ2-3	TGTGCCAGCAGCGGCGGGAGGAACACAGATACGCAGTATTTT	CASSGGRNTDTQYF
TRBV19	.	.	TRBJ2-4	TGTGCCAGTAGTCATATCGCCAAAAACATTCAGTACTTC	CASSHIAKNIQYF
TRBV9	TRBD2	.	TRBJ2-1	TGTGCCAGCAGCGTAGGCCCTAGCGGGACCGGCGGTGAGCAGTTCTTC	CASSVGPSGTGGEQFF
TRBV5-1	.	.	TRBJ2-5	TGCGCCAGCAGCTTGCCTGGGCTGGTAAAAGAGACCCAGTACTTC	CASSLPGLVKETQYF
TRBV5-1	.	.	TRBJ1-6	TGCGCCAGCAGGTCTGAATATCGTTCACCCCTCCACTTT	CASRSEYRSPLHF
TRBV28	TRBD1	.	TRBJ2-1	TGTGCCAGCAGTACACTCTCCGGGACAGACCACTGGAATGAGCAGTTCTTC	CASSTLSGTDHWNEQFF
TRBV4-1	TRBD1	few	TRBJ2-7	TGCGCCAGCAGCCAAGGACGACAGGGTGACTACGAGCAGTACTTC	CASSQGRQGDYEQYF
TRBV29-1	TRBD2	.	TRBJ2-5	TGCAGCGGATCTAGCGGGGTAGGAGAGACCCAGTACTTC	CSGSSGVGETQYF
TRBV12-3/TRBV12-4	.	.	TRBJ1-2	TGTGCCAGCAGTTTTTCGGGGCCTTATGGCTACACCTTC	CASSFSGPYGYTF
TRBV29-1	.	few	TRBJ2-5	TGCAGCGTATTATTAGCCCGAAGTGGGGTGACCCAGTACTTC	CSVLLARSGVTQYF
TRBV4-2	.	few	TRBJ2-5	TGTGCCAGCAGCCAAGACAGCGAGGGGGTAAAGACCCAGTACTTC	CASSQDSEGVKTQYF
TRBV19	.	few	TRBJ2-1	TGTGCCAGTAATTTGGCGCCTAGCTCCTACAATGAGCAGTTCTTC	CASNLAPSSYNEQFF
TRBV2	TRBD2	many	TRBJ2-1	TGTGCCAGCAGTTTAGCGTCTAGCGGGAGCAGTGAGCAGTTCTTC	CASSLASSGSSEQFF
TRBV6-1	TRBD2	.	TRBJ2-3	TGTGCCGCGCGGGGGGCGGCTAGCACAGATACGCAGTATTTT	CAARGAASTDTQYF
TRBV24-1	.	.	TRBJ1-5	TGTGCCACCAGTGGAGGGGGACAAACGTACAATCAGCCCCAGCATTTT	CATSGGGQTYNQPQHF
TRBV7-2	TRBD1	many	TRBJ2-5	TGTGCCAGCAGCTTTGGGACAGGGTATCGGCAGACCCAGTACTTC	CASSFGTGYRQTQYF
TRBV7-3	.	.	TRBJ2-3	TGTGCCAGCAGCCGCCAGGGCGGCGGGTCCACAGATACGCAGTATTTT	CASSRQGGGSTDTQYF
TRBV7-3	TRBD2	many	TRBJ2-3	TGTGCCAGCAGCGCCCCGAGAGTGACTAGCGGAGACACAGATACGCAGTATTTT	CASSAPRVTSGDTDTQYF
TRBV9	TRBD1	.	TRBJ2-1	TGTGCCAGCAGCACACCGGGACAGGGGACGAATGAGCAGTTCTTC	CASSTPGQGTNEQFF
TRBV27	.	few	TRBJ2-5	TGTGCCAGCAGTTTAAACAGAATCGGGGAGACCCAGTACTTC	CASSLNRIGETQYF
TRBV5-1	.	.	TRBJ2-1	TGCGCCAGCAGGCTCCAACCTAACAATGAGCAGTTCTTC	CASRLQPNNEQFF
TRBV7-3	.	few	TRBJ2-7	TGTGCCAGCAGCTTAACGGCAGGGAAGGACTACGAGCAGTACTTC	CASSLTAGKDYEQYF
TRBV28	TRBD2	many	TRBJ2-7	TGTGCCAGCAGTTGGCCGTCTAGCGGGAGTCTCTACGAGCAGTACTTC	CASSWPSSGSLYEQYF
TRBV5-1	TRBD2	many	TRBJ2-3	TGCGCCAGCAGCTTGATACTAGCGAGGGGTACAGATACGCAGTATTTT	CASSLILARGTDTQYF
TRBV18	.	.	TRBJ2-5	TGTGCCAGCTCACCTTCGGTGGCCCCGGGGGAGACCCAGTACTTC	CASSPSVAPGETQYF
TRBV28	TRBD2	many	TRBJ2-7	TGTGCCAGCAGTCCCCAGCGGGAGGGCTACGAGCAGTACTTC	CASSPQREGYEQYF
TRBV2	.	many	TRBJ2-5	TGTGCCACCGGGACACAGGCATACCAAGAGACCCAGTACTTC	CATGTQAYQETQYF
TRBV7-9	.	few	TRBJ2-2	TGTGCCAGCAGCTTAGCGAGGGGTGGTGTCCACCGAGCAGGGGAGCTGTTTTTT	CASSLARGGVHRAGELFF
TRBV5-6	.	.	TRBJ2-5	TGTGCCAGCAGCTCCCCTGGTGGAGTGGAGACCCAGTACTTC	CASSSPGGVETQYF
TRBV28	.	.	TRBJ1-1	TGTGCCAGCAGCTCTATGGTGGGAGCTTTCTTT	CASSSMVGAFF
TRBV30	.	few	TRBJ2-7	TGTGCCTGGAGTGGACCCGGATTGGGAGAGCAGTACTTC	CAWSGPGLGEQYF
TRBV7-2	TRBD1	many	TRBJ2-7	TGTGCCAGCAGCCCCCTGGACAGGATCTACGAGCAGTACTTC	CASSPLDRIYEQYF
TRBV7-9	.	many	TRBJ2-5	TGTGCCAGCAGCTTAGGCGCGACTCAGGGAGAGACCCAGTACTTC	CASSLGATQGETQYF
TRBV30	.	few	TRBJ2-1	TGTGCCTGGAACCCTGGGCCCTACAATGAGCAGTTCTTC	CAWNPGPYNEQFF
TRBV29-1	TRBD2	few	TRBJ2-7	TGCAGCGTTGTGGGACTAGCTCCCTACGAGCAGTACTTC	CSVVGLAPYEQYF
TRBV20-1	.	.	TRBJ2-5	TGCAGTGCCCTTCATACGGGGCGCGGACTGACAGACCAAGAGACCCAGTACTTC	CSALHTGRGLTDQETQYF
TRBV29-1	.	.	TRBJ2-3	TGCAGGGTTACTTCTGGCACAGATACGCAGTATTTT	CRVTSGTDTQYF
TRBV18	.	many	TRBJ1-5	TGTGCCAGCTCGTCTCAGGGAGACCAGCCCCAGCATTTT	CASSSQGDQPQHF
TRBV27	.	few	TRBJ2-3	TGTGCCAGCAGTCGCATCCTCGGGGGTGCAGATACGCAGTATTTT	CASSRILGGADTQYF
TRBV12-3/TRBV12-4	.	many	TRBJ2-3	TGTGCCAGCAGTCCCTTAGGGCAGGGCACAGATACGCAGTATTTT	CASSPLGQGTDTQYF
TRBV6-2/TRBV6-3	TRBD2	.	TRBJ2-7	TGTGCCAGCAGTTACTCCGCGGGAGTCTACGAGCAGTACTTC	CASSYSAGVYEQYF
TRBV10-3	.	many	TRBJ2-7	TGTGCCATCCGGGGGGGTGGACAGGGTTCCTACGAGCAGTACTTC	CAIRGGGQGSYEQYF